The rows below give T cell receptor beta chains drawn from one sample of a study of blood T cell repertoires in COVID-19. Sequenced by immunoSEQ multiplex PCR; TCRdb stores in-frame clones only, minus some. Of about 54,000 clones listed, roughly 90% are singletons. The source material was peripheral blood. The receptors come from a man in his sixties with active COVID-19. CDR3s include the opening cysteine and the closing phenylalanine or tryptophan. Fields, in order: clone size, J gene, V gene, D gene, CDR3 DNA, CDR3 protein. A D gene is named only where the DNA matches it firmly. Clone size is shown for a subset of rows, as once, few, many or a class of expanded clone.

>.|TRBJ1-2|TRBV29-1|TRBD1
TGCAGCGTTCGGGACAGGGGGCTGGTTAACTATGGCTACACCTTC
CSVRDRGLVNYGYTF
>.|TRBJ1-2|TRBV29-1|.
TGCAGCGTTGAAGATCAACAGAACTATGGCTACACCTTC
CSVEDQQNYGYTF
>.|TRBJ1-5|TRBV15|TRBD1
TGTGCCACCAGCAGCCTCGGACAGGGGGCCTCCAATCAGCCCCAGCATTTT
CATSSLGQGASNQPQHF
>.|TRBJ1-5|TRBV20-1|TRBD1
TGCAGTGCTAGTGGGACAGCGGGGAACAATCAGCCCCAGCATTTT
CSASGTAGNNQPQHF
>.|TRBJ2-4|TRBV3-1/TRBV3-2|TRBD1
TGTGCCAGCAGCTCGTACAGGGGGCTTGAGTACTTC
CASSSYRGLEYF
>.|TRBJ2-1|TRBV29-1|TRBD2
TGCAGCGTTGAGGGGCGGGAGCTGATAGATGAGCAGTTCTTC
CSVEGRELIDEQFF
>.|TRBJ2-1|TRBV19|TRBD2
TGTGCCAGTAGTCCGGGAGCCCGGGGACTAGACAATGAGCAGTTCTTC
CASSPGARGLDNEQFF
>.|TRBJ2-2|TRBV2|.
TGTGCCAGCAGTGAAGAGCCGGACACCGGGGAGCTGTTTTTT
CASSEEPDTGELFF
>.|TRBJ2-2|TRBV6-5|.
TGTGCCAGCAGTTACCTAACCGGGGAGCTGTTTTTT
CASSYLTGELFF
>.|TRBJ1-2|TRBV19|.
TGTGCCAGTAGCCCCGGCACAGGCGGTGGCTATGGCTACACCTTC
CASSPGTGGGYGYTF
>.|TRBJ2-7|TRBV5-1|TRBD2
TGCGCCAGCAGCTGGGCGACTAGCACTAACGAGCAGTACTTC
CASSWATSTNEQYF
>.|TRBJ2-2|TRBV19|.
TGTGCCAGTCCATCATACACCGGGGAGCTGTTTTTT
CASPSYTGELFF
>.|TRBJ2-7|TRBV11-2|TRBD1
TGTGCCAGCAGCAAAGCCGCCGGGACAGGGACCTACGAGCAGTACTTC
CASSKAAGTGTYEQYF
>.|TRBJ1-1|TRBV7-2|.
TGTGCCAGCAGCTTCGCCAGGAACACTGAAGCTTTCTTT
CASSFARNTEAFF
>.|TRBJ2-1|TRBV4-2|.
TGTGCCAGCAGCCAAGAGGGGGGTGCTGAGCAGTTCTTC
CASSQEGGAEQFF
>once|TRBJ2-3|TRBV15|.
TGTGCCACCAGCCGCCAGTCGGGAGCGAGAGATACGCAGTATTTT
CATSRQSGARDTQYF
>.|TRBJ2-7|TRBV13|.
TGTGCCAGCAGCTTAGTACAGGTCTCCTACGAGCAGTACTTC
CASSLVQVSYEQYF
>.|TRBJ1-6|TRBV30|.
TGTGCCTGGAGGGGCGACATTGGCACTAATTCACCCCTCCACTTT
CAWRGDIGTNSPLHF
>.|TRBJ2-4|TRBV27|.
TGTGCCAGCAGTGCGGGACGGGCACTCCTGAACATTCAGTACTTC
CASSAGRALLNIQYF
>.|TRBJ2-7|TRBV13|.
TGTGCCAGCAGCTTCTCCCCCTACGAGCAGTACTTC
CASSFSPYEQYF
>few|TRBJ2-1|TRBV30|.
TGTGCCTGGAGTGTACTTAGAGTACGGAATGAGCAGTTCTTC
CAWSVLRVRNEQFF
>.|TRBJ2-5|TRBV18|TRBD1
TGTGCCAGCTCACCCCGGGACAGGGCTAGGGAGACCCAGTACTTC
CASSPRDRARETQYF
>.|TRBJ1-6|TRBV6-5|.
TGTGCCAGCATCCCACCGGGTCCACCAAATTCACCCCTCCACTTT
CASIPPGPPNSPLHF
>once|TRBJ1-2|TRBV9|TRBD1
TGTGCCAGCAGCGTACGCACAGGGGGTTCCCTCTATGGCTACACCTTC
CASSVRTGGSLYGYTF
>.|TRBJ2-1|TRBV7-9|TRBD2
TGTGCCAGCAGCTCCGGACTAGCGGGGGGGTGGAATGAGCAGTTCTTC
CASSSGLAGGWNEQFF
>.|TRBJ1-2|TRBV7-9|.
TGTGCCAGCGGGAGACCGGGAGACTATGGCTACACCTTC
CASGRPGDYGYTF
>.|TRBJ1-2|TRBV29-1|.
TGCAGCGCGGGGACACCCTCCTTCGGTGGCTACACCTTC
CSAGTPSFGGYTF
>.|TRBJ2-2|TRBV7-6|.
TGTGCCAGCATCCCGACAGGCGGTACGGGAACCGGGGAGCTGTTTTTT
CASIPTGGTGTGELFF
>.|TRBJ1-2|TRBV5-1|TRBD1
TGCGCCAGCAGCCGAACGACAGGGATTAACTATGGCTACACCTTC
CASSRTTGINYGYTF
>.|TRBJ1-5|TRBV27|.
TGTGCCAGCAGTTTATCTTCCCTATATAGCAATCAGCCCCAGCATTTT
CASSLSSLYSNQPQHF
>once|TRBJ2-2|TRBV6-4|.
TGTGCCAGCAGTGGCCAGTTGAACACCGGGGAGCTGTTTTTT
CASSGQLNTGELFF
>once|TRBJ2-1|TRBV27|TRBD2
TGTGCCAGCAGTTTAAGCGGGAAATCATACAATGAGCAGTTCTTC
CASSLSGKSYNEQFF
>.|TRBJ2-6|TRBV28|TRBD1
TGTGCCAGCAGTGACAGGGCCGGCACTGGGGCCAACGTCCTGACTTTC
CASSDRAGTGANVLTF
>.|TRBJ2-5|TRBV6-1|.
TGTGCCAGCAGTGAGGGCGAGGAGACCCAGTACTTC
CASSEGEETQYF
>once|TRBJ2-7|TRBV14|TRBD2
TGTGCCAGCAGCCAAGTCTACGGGAGGGTTCGCGAGCAGTACTTC
CASSQVYGRVREQYF
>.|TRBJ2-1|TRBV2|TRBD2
TGTGCCAGCAGTGAACTCGGGAGGGCCAGTAATGAGCAGTTCTTC
CASSELGRASNEQFF
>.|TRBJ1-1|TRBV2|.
TGTGCCAGCAGTGAGGTCCTTGGACTTGGGACAACTGAAGCTTTCTTT
CASSEVLGLGTTEAFF
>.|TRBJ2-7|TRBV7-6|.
TGTGCCAGCAGCTTAGCTCCGACAGGTGGGGCCTACGAGCAGTACTTC
CASSLAPTGGAYEQYF
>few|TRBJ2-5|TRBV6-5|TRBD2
TGTGCCAGCAGACCCACTAGCGCCCTCCAAGAGACCCAGTACTTC
CASRPTSALQETQYF
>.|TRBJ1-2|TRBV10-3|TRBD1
TGTGCCATCAGTGAGTCGATTACAGGGGGTTATGGCTACACCTTC
CAISESITGGYGYTF
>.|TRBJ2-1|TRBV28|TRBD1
TGTGCCAGCAGACGCATCGGACAGGGGGCGTTGAATGAGCAGTTCTTC
CASRRIGQGALNEQFF
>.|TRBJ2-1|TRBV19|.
TGTGCCAGTAGTTACTACAATGAGCAGTTCTTC
CASSYYNEQFF
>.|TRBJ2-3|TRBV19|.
TGTGCCACTAACAGGGCTAGCACAGATACGCAGTATTTT
CATNRASTDTQYF
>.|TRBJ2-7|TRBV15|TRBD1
TGTGCCACCAGCAGAGATCGGGGACAGGGGGCTTACGAGCAGTACTTC
CATSRDRGQGAYEQYF
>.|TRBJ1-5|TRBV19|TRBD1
TGTGCCAGTAGTATTATGTGGGACAGTGATCAGCCCCAGCATTTT
CASSIMWDSDQPQHF
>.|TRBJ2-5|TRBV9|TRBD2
TGTGCCAGCAGCCTTAGCGGGATGGAAGAGACCCAGTACTTC
CASSLSGMEETQYF
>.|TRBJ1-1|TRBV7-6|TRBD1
TGTGCCAGCAGCTGGACAGGAAGAAGAGTGACTGAAGCTTTCTTT
CASSWTGRRVTEAFF
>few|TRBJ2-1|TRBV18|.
TGTGCCAGCTCGCGCCGCGAGGGCGGGGATGAGCAGTTCTTC
CASSRREGGDEQFF
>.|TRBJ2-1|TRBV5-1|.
TGCGCCAGCAGCTTGGGAGGTTGGGACAATGAGCAGTTCTTC
CASSLGGWDNEQFF